This T cell receptor beta chain was captured in a study of molecular identifiers for immune sequencing clone quantification. General observations from the study: Same-barcode identical TCR molecules could make highly expanded clones look smaller than they are.

Many counts were recorded for this clonotype. What it recognizes is unknown. Each CDR3 protein is one row after TCRdb ran MiXCR on the PCR reads. The sample yields tens of thousands of distinct CDR3 sequences, 21% seen once. A CD8+CD4-CCR7+CD45RA+ gate was used to sort naive CD8 T cells. The trim removed 5 bases at V and 0 bases at J, leaving 6 bases unmatched. The germline V gene encodes CDR1 SGHVS and CDR2 FNYEAQ. The CDR3 consists of 15 residues. Sequenced sample: naive CD8+ T cells from blood, with Jurkat cell RNA spiked in. Subset in this sample: FACS-sorted CD8+CD4-CCR7+CD45RA+ naive T cells. The clonotype originates from a human donor in good health. Some libraries in this study had Jurkat cell RNA spiked in. The chain joins TRBV7-6 to TRBJ1-1; 7 bases are shared with TRBD1. The CDR3 here is CASSLGTVMNTEAFF. The CDR3 nucleotides are TGTGCCAGCAGCCTCGGGACAGTCATGAACACTGAAGCTTTCTTT.